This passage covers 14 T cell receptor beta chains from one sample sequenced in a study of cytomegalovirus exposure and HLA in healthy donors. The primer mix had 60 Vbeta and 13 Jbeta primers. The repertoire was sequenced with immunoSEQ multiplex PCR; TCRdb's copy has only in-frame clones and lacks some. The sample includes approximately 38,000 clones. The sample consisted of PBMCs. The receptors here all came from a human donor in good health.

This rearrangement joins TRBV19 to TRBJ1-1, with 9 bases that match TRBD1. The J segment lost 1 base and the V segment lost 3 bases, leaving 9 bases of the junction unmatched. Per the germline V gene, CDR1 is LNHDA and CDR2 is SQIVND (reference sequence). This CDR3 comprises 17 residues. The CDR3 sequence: CASSIGTGFSPNTEAFF. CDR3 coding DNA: TGTGCCAGTAGTATTGGGACAGGGTTTTCTCCGAACACTGAAGCTTTCTTT.

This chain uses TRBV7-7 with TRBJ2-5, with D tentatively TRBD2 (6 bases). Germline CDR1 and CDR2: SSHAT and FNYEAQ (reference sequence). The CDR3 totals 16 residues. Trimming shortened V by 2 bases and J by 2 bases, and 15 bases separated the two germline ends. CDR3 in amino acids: CASSLRTARGQETQYF. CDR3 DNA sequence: TGTGCCAGCAGCTTAAGGACGGCGCGGGGACAAGAGACCCAGTACTTC.

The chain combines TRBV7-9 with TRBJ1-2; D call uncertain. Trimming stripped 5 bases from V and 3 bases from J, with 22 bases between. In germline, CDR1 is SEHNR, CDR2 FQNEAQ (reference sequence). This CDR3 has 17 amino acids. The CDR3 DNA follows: TGTGCCAGCAGCCGATTATATACCGGGAAAAAACACTATGGCTACACCTTC. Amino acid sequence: CASSRLYTGKKHYGYTF.

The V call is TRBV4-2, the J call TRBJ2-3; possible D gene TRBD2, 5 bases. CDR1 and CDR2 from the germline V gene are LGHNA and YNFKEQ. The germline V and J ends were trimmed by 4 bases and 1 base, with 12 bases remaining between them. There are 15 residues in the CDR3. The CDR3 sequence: CASSPGSPGTDTQYF. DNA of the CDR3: TGTGCCAGCAGCCCGGGATCTCCGGGCACAGATACGCAGTATTTT.

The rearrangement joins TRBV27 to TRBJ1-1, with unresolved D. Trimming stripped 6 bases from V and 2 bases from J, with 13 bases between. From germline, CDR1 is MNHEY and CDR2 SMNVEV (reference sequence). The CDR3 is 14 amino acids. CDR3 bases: TGTGCCAGCAGGGTGGGAGTTCCTAACACTGAAGCTTTCTTT. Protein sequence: CASRVGVPNTEAFF.

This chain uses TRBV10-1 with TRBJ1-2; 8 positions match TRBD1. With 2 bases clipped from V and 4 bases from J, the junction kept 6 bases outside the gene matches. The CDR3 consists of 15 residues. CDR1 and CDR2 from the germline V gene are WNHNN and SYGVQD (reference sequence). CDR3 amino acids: CASSEDPGGTYGYTF. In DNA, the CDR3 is TGCGCCAGCAGTGAGGATCCAGGGGGCACCTATGGCTACACCTTC.

CDR3 DNA sequence: TGTGCCAGCAGCCGCCGGGGGGGGTCGAATTCACCCCTCCACTTT. Translated: CASSRRGGSNSPLHF. V usage is TRBV5-4 and J usage is TRBJ1-6; a possible D gene is TRBD1 (5 bases). This CDR3 is 15 amino acids long. CDR1 and CDR2 (germline): SGHNT, YYREEE (reference sequence). V dropped 4 bases and J dropped 7 bases, with 15 bases sitting between them.

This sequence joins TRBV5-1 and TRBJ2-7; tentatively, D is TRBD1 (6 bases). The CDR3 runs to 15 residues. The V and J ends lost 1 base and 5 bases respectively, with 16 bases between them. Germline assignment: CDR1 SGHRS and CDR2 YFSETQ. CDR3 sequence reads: CASSLLKQGGNEQYF. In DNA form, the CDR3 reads TGCGCCAGCAGCTTGTTAAAACAGGGCGGAAACGAGCAGTACTTC.

The CDR3 nucleotides read TGCAGCGACCTTGCTAGCGGGCTCGGGGATACGCAGTATTTT. Protein product: CSDLASGLGDTQYF. V and J are TRBV29-1 and TRBJ2-3; 8 nucleotides match TRBD2. Germline CDR1 and CDR2: SQVTM and ANQGSEA. CDR3 size: 14 residues. Trimming removed 7 bases from V and 6 bases from J; junction bases left unmatched: 12.

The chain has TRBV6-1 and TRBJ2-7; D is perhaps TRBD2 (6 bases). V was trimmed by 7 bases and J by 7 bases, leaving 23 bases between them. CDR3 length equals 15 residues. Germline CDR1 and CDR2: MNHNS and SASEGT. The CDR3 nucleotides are TGTGCCAGCACCCTGGGACTCCCGCAAGGGAGTGAGCAGTACTTC. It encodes CASTLGLPQGSEQYF.

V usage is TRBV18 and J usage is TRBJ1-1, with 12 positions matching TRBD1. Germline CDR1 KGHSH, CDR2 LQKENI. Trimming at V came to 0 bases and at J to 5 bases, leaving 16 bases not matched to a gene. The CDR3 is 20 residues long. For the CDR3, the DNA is TGTGCCAGCTCACCACCGACTGCCGGGACAGGGGGCCGATTAGGAACTGAAGCTTTCTTT. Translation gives CASSPPTAGTGGRLGTEAFF.

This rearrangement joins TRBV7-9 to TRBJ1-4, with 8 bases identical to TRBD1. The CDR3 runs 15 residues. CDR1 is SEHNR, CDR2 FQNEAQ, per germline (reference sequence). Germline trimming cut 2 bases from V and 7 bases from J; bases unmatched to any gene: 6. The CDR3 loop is CASSLPGQGGEKLFF. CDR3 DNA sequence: TGTGCCAGCAGCTTACCAGGACAGGGTGGTGAAAAACTGTTTTTT.

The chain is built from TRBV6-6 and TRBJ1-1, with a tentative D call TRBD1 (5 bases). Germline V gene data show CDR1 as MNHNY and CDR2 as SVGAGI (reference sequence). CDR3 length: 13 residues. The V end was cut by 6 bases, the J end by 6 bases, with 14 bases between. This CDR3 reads CASSWGVDSEAFF. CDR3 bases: TGTGCCAGCAGCTGGGGGGTCGACTCTGAAGCTTTCTTT.

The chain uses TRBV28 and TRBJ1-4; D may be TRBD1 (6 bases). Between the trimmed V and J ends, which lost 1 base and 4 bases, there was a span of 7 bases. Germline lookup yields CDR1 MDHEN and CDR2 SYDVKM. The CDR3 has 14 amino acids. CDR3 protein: CASSLLGGNEKLFF. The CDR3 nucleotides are TGTGCCAGCAGTTTATTAGGGGGTAATGAAAAACTGTTTTTT. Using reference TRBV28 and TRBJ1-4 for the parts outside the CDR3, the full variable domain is DVKVTQSSRYLVKRTGEKVFLECVQDMDHENMFWYRQDPGLGLRLIYFSYDVKMKEKGDIPEGYSVSREKKERFSLILESASTNQTSMYLCASSLLGGNEKLFFGSGTQLSVL.